The 3 T cell receptor beta chains presented below share a single source sample, sequenced in a study of blood T cell repertoires in COVID-19. Assay: immunoSEQ multiplex PCR; the TCRdb copy retains only in-frame clones and omits some. Among 200,000 to 250,000 clones listed, less than 90% were seen once. Sequencing was performed on PBMCs or T cells enriched from blood (not recorded which). The receptors shown here come from a woman aged 40 to 50 who had recovered from COVID-19.

The CDR3 sequence: CAISEHQGLAGGESSTDTQYF. The CDR3 bases are TGTGCCATCAGTGAGCACCAAGGACTAGCGGGAGGAGAATCTAGCACAGATACGCAGTATTTT. The chain couples TRBV10-3 to TRBJ2-3; 14 bases map to TRBD2. The CDR3 runs 21 residues. Germline trimming cut 2 bases from V and 0 bases from J; bases unmatched to any gene: 13. The germline gives CDR1 ENHRY, CDR2 SYGVKD.

This chain uses TRBV2 with TRBJ2-7, with D possibly TRBD2 on 6 matching bases. The CDR3 has 12 residues. Trimming removed 11 bases from V and 2 bases from J, with 13 bases in between. Germline V CDR1 and CDR2: SNHLY, FYNNEI. CDR3 nucleotides: TGTGCCGGTTCTAGCGACACCTACGAGCAGTACGTC. This gives the protein CAGSSDTYEQYV.

This chain links TRBV5-1 with TRBJ1-4, with 7 bases fitting TRBD1. Germline assignment: CDR1 SGHRS and CDR2 YFSETQ. Germline trimming cut 4 bases from V and 0 bases from J; bases unmatched to any gene: 6. The CDR3 runs 16 residues. Here the CDR3 reads CASSRTQGATNEKLFF. The CDR3 region has the DNA TGCGCCAGCAGCCGCACCCAGGGGGCAACTAATGAAAAACTGTTTTTT.